This T cell receptor (beta chain) was identified in a study of T cells expressing NK-cell markers. TCRdb re-called the 5' RACE reads, yielding one record per CDR3 amino acid sequence without DNA. Listed are roughly 170,000 distinct CDR3 sequences; around 20% falls within the top ten. Germline V gene lookup returns CDR1 DFQATT and CDR2 SNEGSKA (reference sequence). This CDR3 spans 15 amino acids. The gene calls are TRBV20-1 and TRBJ2-3; as DNA is missing, the TRBD2 call by TCRdb cannot be tested. The receptor's source is a woman aged 18-69 years in good health. The sequencing sample was made of blood T cells: a sorted CD56 or NKG2C T cell subset, CD4+ or CD8+ T cells, or bulk PBMC T cells (not recorded which). The CDR3 is CSASGLAPRTDTQYF.